Following are 16 T cell receptor beta chains from one sample sequenced in a study of T cells in Graves' hyperthyroidism and ophthalmopathy. TCR beta CDR3 regions were amplified from RNA transcripts. The study used the HTBI primer set for a first-round RT-PCR of the TCR CDR3. MiXCR, applied by TCRdb to the multiplex PCR reads, yields one record per CDR3 protein. The repertoire consists of around 300,000 distinct CDR3 sequences, with 25% occurring once and the leading ten covering over 25%. Sequenced: blood. Receptor source: a man in his forties or fifties with Graves' hyperthyroidism that later progressed to Graves' ophthalmopathy.

There are many counts of this clonotype. In DNA form, the CDR3 reads TGTGCCAGTAGTAACGGACAGTCGATCACTGAAGCTTTCTTT. It codes for CASSNGQSITEAFF. V and J are TRBV19 and TRBJ1-1, with TRBD1 as a possible D gene (6 bases). Looked up from germline, CDR1 is LNHDA and CDR2 is SQIVND (reference sequence). Between the trimmed V and J ends, which lost 4 bases and 4 bases, there was a span of 13 bases. The CDR3 consists of 14 residues.

This rearrangement joins TRBV6-2 or TRBV6-3 to TRBJ2-7; D gene ambiguous. This CDR3 has 10 amino acids. The germline V gene has CDR1 MNHEY and CDR2 SVGEGT. Trimming took 8 bases from V and 9 from J, leaving 11 bases between them. CDR3: CASGDKGQYF. The DNA of the CDR3 is TGTGCCAGCGGAGACAAGGGGCAGTACTTC.

This clonotype was seen more than once but under ten times. This chain uses TRBV6-4 with TRBJ2-4, with D unclear. Germline CDR1 is MRHNA and CDR2 is SNTAGT. Trimming removed 3 bases at V and 0 bases at J, with 3 bases between. CDR3 length: 13 residues. In DNA, the CDR3 is TGTGCCAGCAGTGATGGAGCCAAAAACATTCAGTACTTC. As protein: CASSDGAKNIQYF.

This clonotype showed up just a few times. The chain couples TRBV9 to TRBJ1-1, with D unresolved. The germline V gene encodes CDR1 SGDLS and CDR2 YYNGEE. The V gene lost 0 bases and the J gene lost 7 bases, with 13 bases spanning the gap. The CDR3 totals 14 residues. The CDR3 sequence: CASSVVGREGEAFF. The CDR3, as DNA: TGTGCCAGCAGCGTAGTTGGGCGAGAGGGTGAAGCTTTCTTT.

This clonotype was observed once. J is TRBJ2-7 and V is TRBV12-3 or TRBV12-4; D gene ambiguous. This CDR3 contains 14 residues. V was clipped by 4 bases and J by 7 bases, with 17 bases between them. CDR3 protein: CASSSNRPGKEQYF. The CDR3 nucleotides are TGTGCCAGCAGTTCAAATCGACCGGGTAAGGAGCAGTACTTC.

This clonotype was seen at least ten times. This chain joins TRBV3-1 and TRBJ1-1; a weak D match, TRBD1 (6 bases). The V gene lost 1 base and the J gene lost 6 bases, with 9 bases spanning the gap. This CDR3 region has 13 residues. CDR1 LGHDT and CDR2 YNNKEL come from the germline V gene (reference sequence). The CDR3, as DNA: TGTGCCAGCAGCCAAGGGGGGCTGGCTGAAGCTTTCTTT. This translates into CASSQGGLAEAFF.

This clonotype occurred a few times. This chain joins TRBV7-2 and TRBJ1-2, with 9 bases aligning to TRBD1. The germline CDR1 and CDR2 sequences are SGHTA and FQGNSA. The J segment lost 10 bases and the V segment lost 5 bases, leaving 11 bases of the junction unmatched. The CDR3 runs 14 residues. CDR3 bases: TGTGCCAGCAGCCTAGGGGGGGACAGGGTGAACTACACCTTC. It specifies CASSLGGDRVNYTF. Variable domain in full (rest from reference TRBV7-2 and TRBJ1-2): GAGVSQSPSNKVTEKGKDVELRCDPISGHTALYWYRQSLGQGLEFLIYFQGNSAPDKSGLPSDRFSAERTGGSVSTLTIQRTQQEDSAVYLCASSLGGDRVNYTFGSGTRLTVV.

This clonotype was detected ten times or more. V usage is TRBV29-1 and J usage is TRBJ2-7, with 11 bases that match TRBD2. Germline V gene data show CDR1 as SQVTM and CDR2 as ANQGSEA. This CDR3 is 15 amino acids long. The V segment lost 0 bases and the J segment 4 bases; nucleotides outside the gene matches: 5. The CDR3 DNA reads TGCAGCGTTGAAGAAGCGTTAGCGGGAGGGTACGAGCAGTACTTC. Amino acid sequence: CSVEEALAGGYEQYF.

At least ten counts were recorded for this clonotype. This chain links TRBV7-3 with TRBJ2-1, with 11 bases aligning to TRBD2. This CDR3 is built from 17 residues. The V and J ends lost 1 base and 6 bases, in that order; junction bases with no gene match: 8. The germline CDR1 and CDR2 sequences are SGHTA and FQGTGA. As DNA, the CDR3 is TGTGCCAGCAGCTTAATAGCGGGAGGGCTTTATGGCAATGAGCAGTTCTTC. Its protein is CASSLIAGGLYGNEQFF.

This clonotype was observed many times. V usage is TRBV6-5 and J usage is TRBJ1-5; maybe TRBD1 (5 bases). The V and J ends lost 7 bases and 5 bases respectively, with 12 bases between them. Germline assignment: CDR1 MNHEY and CDR2 SVGAGI. The CDR3 has 13 amino acids. CDR3 sequence reads: CASTRDQDQPQHF. The DNA for the CDR3 is TGTGCCAGCACCAGGGACCAAGATCAGCCCCAGCATTTT.

This clonotype was observed at least ten times. V usage is TRBV27 and J usage is TRBJ2-5; the D gene is possibly TRBD1 (5 bases). The CDR3 totals 15 residues. Trimming removed 2 bases at V and 4 bases at J, with 14 bases between. Germline V lookup: CDR1 MNHEY, CDR2 SMNVEV (reference sequence). In nucleotides, the CDR3 is TGTGCCAGCAGTTTAATTTATGGAAGGGGAGAGACCCAGTACTTC. Translation gives CASSLIYGRGETQYF.

This clonotype has only a few counts. The rearrangement uses TRBV28 and TRBJ2-5, with a possible D match to TRBD2 (7 bases). This CDR3 is 15 amino acids long. Trimming took 5 bases from V and 4 from J, leaving 17 bases between them. Looked up from germline, CDR1 is MDHEN and CDR2 is SYDVKM. DNA for the CDR3: TGTGCCAGCAGTCCCGCTGGGGGGGCAGGAGAGACCCAGTACTTC. As protein: CASSPAGGAGETQYF.

This sequence joins TRBV2 and TRBJ1-2, with TRBD1 identical over 8 bases. The CDR3 length is 13 residues. Germline V lookup: CDR1 SNHLY, CDR2 FYNNEI. J gave up 7 bases and V 5 bases, and 6 bases lay outside the gene matches. Here the CDR3 reads CASSKDREGGYTF. CDR3 in DNA: TGTGCCAGCAGTAAGGACAGGGAGGGTGGCTACACCTTC.

This clonotype was detected ten times or more. The DNA is omitted, as the CDR3 cannot be located on it reliably, and the CDR3 follows TCRdb's listing. The chain recombines TRBV12-3 or TRBV12-4 with TRBJ1-1; the table names TRBD1, a call not compared with the DNA. The CDR3 spans 15 amino acids, including both terminal residues. CDR3 protein: CASSLIRRRGPEAFF.

This clonotype has ten or more counts. The chain joins TRBV7-3 to TRBJ1-1; perhaps TRBD1 as D (6 bases). Trimming took off 5 bases at V and 9 bases at J, with 13 bases between the two ends. This CDR3 comprises 12 residues. Germline V CDR1 and CDR2: SGHTA, FQGTGA. The CDR3 DNA follows: TGTGCCAGCAGCATTACAGGGTACCAAGCTTTCTTT. Protein product: CASSITGYQAFF.

The sample holds many counts of this clonotype. This rearrangement joins TRBV6-4 to TRBJ2-1; TRBD2 might be the D (6 bases). Trimming cost V 7 bases and J 3 bases, with 16 bases left between them. Per germline, CDR1 MRHNA and CDR2 SNTAGT. The CDR3 totals 15 residues. The CDR3 DNA reads as TGTGCCAGCACCCCGGGACTCGGAAACTACAATGAGCAGTTCTTC. It codes for CASTPGLGNYNEQFF.